A single sample gave rise to the 8 T cell receptor beta chains below, sequenced in a study of graft-versus-host responses after intestinal transplantation (dated by TCRdb to about 2021). Interpreted using the paper, the time point label stands for: cells obtained before transplantation from donor or recipient. The receptor library was made with the immunoSEQ multiplex PCR assay. The clones in this table, taken by TCRdb from immuneACCESS, are in-frame only. Not every clone is retained; where verified, under half of the shortfall comes from an unresolved V gene, and the cause of the rest is unknown. Present in this sample are about 120,000 clones, approximately 90% of which were seen just once. The ten most abundant clones make up roughly 0.2% of the sample. No antigen has been identified for these receptors. The sequences come from unstimulated CD4+ T cells sorted from spleen or lymph node cells, collected before intestinal transplant. The receptors were sampled from a human donor who received an intestinal transplant.

The rearrangement joins TRBV5-4 to TRBJ1-1, with 7 bases identical to TRBD1. The CDR3 loop spans 14 amino acids. CDR1 is SGHNT and CDR2 is YYREEE in the germline V gene (reference sequence). Germline trimming cut 3 bases from V and 7 bases from J; bases unmatched to any gene: 9. The chain's CDR3 is CASSSRGTAYEAFF. For the CDR3, the DNA is TGTGCCAGCAGCTCGAGGGGGACAGCGTATGAAGCTTTCTTT. The full variable domain, its missing parts supplied by reference TRBV5-4 and TRBJ1-1, is ETGVTQSPTHLIKTRGQQVTLRCSSQSGHNTVSWYQQALGQGPQFIFQYYREEENGRGNFPPRFSGLQFPNYSSELNVNALELDDSALYLCASSSRGTAYEAFFGQGTRLTVV.

J is TRBJ1-1 and V is TRBV4-1, with D possibly matching TRBD1 (6 bases). The length of the CDR3 is 14 residues. CDR1 and CDR2 (germline): MGHRA, YSYEKL. V gave up 2 bases and J gave up 0 bases, with 7 bases separating them. CDR3 amino acids: CASSQTGLNTEAFF. In DNA form, the CDR3 reads TGCGCCAGCAGCCAAACAGGGCTGAACACTGAAGCTTTCTTT.

Remarks on this clone: The same CDR3 is also encoded by other DNA sequences in this sample. The chain recombines TRBV5-1 with TRBJ2-1, with 10 bases lining up with TRBD2. CDR3 size: 15 residues. Germline lookup yields CDR1 SGHRS and CDR2 YFSETQ. J gave up 4 bases and V 0 bases, and 1 base lay outside the gene matches. The CDR3 DNA follows: TGCGCCAGCAGCTTGGCGACTAGCGGGTACAATGAGCAGTTCTTC. Protein sequence: CASSLATSGYNEQFF.

V gene TRBV5-1 combines with J gene TRBJ2-7, with D possibly matching TRBD1 (6 bases). From germline, CDR1 is SGHRS and CDR2 YFSETQ. The V and J ends lost 5 bases and 6 bases respectively, with 15 bases between them. This CDR3 has 13 amino acids. CDR3 region: CASSHRDGGEQYF. Written as DNA, the CDR3 is TGCGCCAGCAGTCACAGGGACGGAGGCGAGCAGTACTTC.

The chain employs TRBV15 and TRBJ2-3, with 9 positions matching TRBD1. Per the germline V gene, CDR1 is LNHNV and CDR2 is YYDKDF (reference sequence). Trimming at V came to 3 bases and at J to 3 bases, leaving 1 base not matched to a gene. CDR3 length: 14 residues. The CDR3 sequence is CATSRTGGTDTQYF. The DNA for the CDR3 is TGTGCCACCAGCAGGACAGGGGGTACAGATACGCAGTATTTT.

CDR3 bases: TGTGCCAGCTCACCACCAGGACAGGGGGGGTACGAGCAGTACTTC. Its translation: CASSPPGQGGYEQYF. V usage is TRBV18 and J usage is TRBJ2-7; 10 bases are a match to TRBD1. This CDR3 is built from 15 residues. Germline V gene lookup returns CDR1 KGHSH and CDR2 LQKENI. J was trimmed by 4 bases and V by 0 bases; bases with no gene match: 3.

The genes are TRBV7-2 and TRBJ1-6, with 7 bases fitting TRBD1. Germline CDR1 and CDR2: SGHTA and FQGNSA. The CDR3 spans 15 residues. The V and J ends lost 4 bases and 7 bases, in that order; junction bases with no gene match: 7. The DNA for the CDR3 is TGTGCCAGCAGCTCCGGAGGACAGGAGAATTCACCCCTCCACTTT. This translates into CASSSGGQENSPLHF.

The chain employs TRBV27 and TRBJ2-7; D uncertain. This CDR3 spans 15 amino acids. With 5 bases removed from V and 0 bases from J, the gap between germline ends came to 14 bases. CDR1 MNHEY and CDR2 SMNVEV come from the germline V gene (reference sequence). CDR3 sequence: CASSALIAPSYEQYF. DNA for the CDR3: TGTGCCAGCAGTGCCCTCATCGCGCCCTCCTACGAGCAGTACTTC.